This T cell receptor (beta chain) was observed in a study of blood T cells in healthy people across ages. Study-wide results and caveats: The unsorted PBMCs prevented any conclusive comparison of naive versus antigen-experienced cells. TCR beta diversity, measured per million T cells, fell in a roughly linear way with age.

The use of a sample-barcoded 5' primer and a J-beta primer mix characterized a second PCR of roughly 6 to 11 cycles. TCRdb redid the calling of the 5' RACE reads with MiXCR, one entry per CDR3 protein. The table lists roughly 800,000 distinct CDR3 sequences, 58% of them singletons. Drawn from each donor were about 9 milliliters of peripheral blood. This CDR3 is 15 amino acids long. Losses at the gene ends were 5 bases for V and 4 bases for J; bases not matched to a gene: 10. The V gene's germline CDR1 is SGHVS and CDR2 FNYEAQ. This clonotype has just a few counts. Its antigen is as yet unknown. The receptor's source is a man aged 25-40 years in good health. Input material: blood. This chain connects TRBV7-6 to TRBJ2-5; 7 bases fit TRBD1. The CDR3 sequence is CASSLWTGIGETQYF. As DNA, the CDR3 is TGTGCCAGCAGCCTATGGACAGGTATTGGAGAGACCCAGTACTTC.